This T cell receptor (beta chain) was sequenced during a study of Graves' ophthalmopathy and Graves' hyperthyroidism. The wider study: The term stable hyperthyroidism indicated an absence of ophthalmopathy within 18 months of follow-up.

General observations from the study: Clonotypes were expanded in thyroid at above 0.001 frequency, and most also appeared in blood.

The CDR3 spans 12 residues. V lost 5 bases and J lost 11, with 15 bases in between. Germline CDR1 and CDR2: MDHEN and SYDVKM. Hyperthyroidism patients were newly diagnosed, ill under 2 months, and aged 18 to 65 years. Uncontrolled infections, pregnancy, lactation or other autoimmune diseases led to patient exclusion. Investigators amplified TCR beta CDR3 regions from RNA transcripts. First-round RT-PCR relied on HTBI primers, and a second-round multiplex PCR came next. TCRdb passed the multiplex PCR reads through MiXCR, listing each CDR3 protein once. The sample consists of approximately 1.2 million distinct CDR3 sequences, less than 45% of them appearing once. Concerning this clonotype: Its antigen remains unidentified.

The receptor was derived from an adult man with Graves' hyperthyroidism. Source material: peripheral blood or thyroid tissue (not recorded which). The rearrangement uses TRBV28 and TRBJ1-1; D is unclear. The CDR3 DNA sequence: TGTGCCAGCAGTCCCCCGAGGCCGAGCGCTTTCTTT. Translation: CASSPPRPSAFF.